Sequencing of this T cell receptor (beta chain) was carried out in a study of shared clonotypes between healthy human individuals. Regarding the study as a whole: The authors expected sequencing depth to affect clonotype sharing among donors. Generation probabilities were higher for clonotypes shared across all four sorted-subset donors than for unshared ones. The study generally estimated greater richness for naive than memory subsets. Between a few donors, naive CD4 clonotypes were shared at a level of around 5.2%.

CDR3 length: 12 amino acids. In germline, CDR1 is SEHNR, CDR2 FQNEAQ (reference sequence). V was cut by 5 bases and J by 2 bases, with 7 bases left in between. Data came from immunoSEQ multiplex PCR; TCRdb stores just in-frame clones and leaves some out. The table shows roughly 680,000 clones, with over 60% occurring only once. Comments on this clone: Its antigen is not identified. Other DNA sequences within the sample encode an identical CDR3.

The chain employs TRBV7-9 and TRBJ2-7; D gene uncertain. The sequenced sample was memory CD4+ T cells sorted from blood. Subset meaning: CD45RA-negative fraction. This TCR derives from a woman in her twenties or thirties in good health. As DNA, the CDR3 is TGTGCCAGCAGCCCTAGGGCCTACGAGCAGTACTTC. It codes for CASSPRAYEQYF. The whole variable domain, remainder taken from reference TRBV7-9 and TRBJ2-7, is DTGVSQNPRHKITKRGQNVTFRCDPISEHNRLYWYRQTLGQGPEFLTYFQNEAQLEKSRLLSDRFSAERPKGSFSTLEIQRTEQGDSAMYLCASSPRAYEQYFGPGTRLTVT.